The present T cell receptor (beta chain) was sequenced within a study of blood T cell repertoires in COVID-19. About this clone itself: The junction does not match germline at one end; this may be a read error.

Per the authors' pipeline: Reference gene primer amplification gave nucleated cell count estimates. Profiled with immunoSEQ multiplex PCR; TCRdb holds only in-frame clones, not every one. Clone size and V and J calls were adopted from that table, with D and trimming inferred from the DNA. The sample carries 270,000 or so clones, around 85% recorded once. Germline values: CDR1 MDHEN, CDR2 SYDVKM. CDR3 length: 13 residues. Seattle patients were enrolled while actively infected and followed longitudinally. This clonotype was obtained from a human donor with COVID-19, enrolled during active disease. The donor label of this sample is uncertain. The rearrangement joins TRBV28 to TRBJ1-1; D not resolved. The sample taken for sequencing was peripheral blood. CDR3 DNA sequence: TGTGCCAGCACCTCCGACATGCGTGAAGTTTGGATCTTT. It encodes CASTSDMREVWIF.